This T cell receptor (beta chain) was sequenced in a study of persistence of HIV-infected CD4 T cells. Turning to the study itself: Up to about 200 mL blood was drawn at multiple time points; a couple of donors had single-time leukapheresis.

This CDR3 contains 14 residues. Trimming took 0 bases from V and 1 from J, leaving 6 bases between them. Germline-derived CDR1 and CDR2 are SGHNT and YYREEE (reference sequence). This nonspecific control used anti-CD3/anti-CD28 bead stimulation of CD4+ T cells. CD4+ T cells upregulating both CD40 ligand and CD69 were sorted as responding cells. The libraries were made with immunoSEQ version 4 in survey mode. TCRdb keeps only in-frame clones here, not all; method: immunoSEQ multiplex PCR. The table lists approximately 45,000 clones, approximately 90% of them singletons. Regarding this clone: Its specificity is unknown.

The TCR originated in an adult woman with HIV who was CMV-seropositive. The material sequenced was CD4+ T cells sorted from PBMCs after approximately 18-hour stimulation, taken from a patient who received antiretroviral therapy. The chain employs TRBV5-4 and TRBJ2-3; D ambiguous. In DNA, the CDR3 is TGTGCCAGCAGCTTGGTAGAGGGCACAGATACGCAGTATTTT. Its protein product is CASSLVEGTDTQYF.